Listed below are T cell receptor beta chains from one sample, sequenced in a study of shared clonotypes between healthy human individuals. Clones were read by immunoSEQ multiplex PCR, and TCRdb kept only the in-frame ones, dropping some. This sample yields roughly 1.5 million clones, of which 95% to 99% are seen a single time; roughly 0.42% belongs to the top ten. Sequencing was performed on naive CD4+ T cells sorted from blood. The source of these receptors is a man aged 25-45 years in good health. Each CDR3 is given with its conserved first and last residue. The D gene is left open where the match is weak. Rows may omit the clone size; those that give it use once, few, many or a size class.

>TRBJ2-1|-|TRBV5-1|-
CASSRSDEQFF
TGCGCCAGCAGCAGATCGGATGAGCAGTTCTTC
>TRBJ2-2|once|TRBV10-2|-
CASSENTGELFF
TGCGCCAGCAGTGAGAACACCGGGGAGCTGTTTTTT
>TRBJ2-7|-|TRBV6-6|-
CASSYLLETEQYF
TGTGCCAGCAGTTACTTGTTAGAAACCGAGCAGTACTTC
>TRBJ2-7|-|TRBV4-2|-
CASSQDASGRGSDYEQYF
TGTGCCAGCAGCCAAGACGCCTCAGGGAGGGGGTCCGACTACGAGCAGTACTTC
>TRBJ2-5|-|TRBV9|TRBD2
CASSVGLAGVEDETQYF
TGTGCCAGCAGCGTAGGTCTAGCGGGAGTTGAGGATGAGACCCAGTACTTC
>TRBJ2-3|once|TRBV28|TRBD1
CASRGTGRTDTQYF
TGTGCCAGCAGGGGGACAGGGAGAACAGATACGCAGTATTTT
>TRBJ1-1|-|TRBV28|TRBD1
CASGNRGGTEAFF
TGTGCCAGCGGGAACAGGGGCGGAACTGAAGCTTTCTTT
>TRBJ2-7|-|TRBV5-1|TRBD1
CASSLEGTAAYEQYF
TGCGCCAGCAGCTTGGAAGGGACAGCCGCCTACGAGCAGTACTTC
>TRBJ1-2|once|TRBV5-5|TRBD1
CASSPGQEFYGYTF
TGTGCCAGCAGTCCGGGACAGGAGTTTTATGGCTACACCTTC
>TRBJ2-1|-|TRBV9|TRBD2
CASSPFTSGTNNEQFF
TGTGCCAGCAGCCCCTTTACTAGCGGGACAAACAATGAGCAGTTCTTC
>TRBJ1-5|-|TRBV7-9|-
CASSLARGTDQPQHF
TGTGCCAGCAGCTTAGCTCGGGGGACGGATCAGCCCCAGCATTTT
>TRBJ2-7|-|TRBV7-9|-
CASSLAGGVEQYF
TGTGCCAGCAGCTTAGCGGGCGGAGTCGAGCAGTACTTC
>TRBJ1-2|-|TRBV2|-
CASATGTYYGYTF
TGTGCCAGCGCTACCGGCACATACTATGGCTACACCTTC
>TRBJ2-3|-|TRBV20-1|-
CSAWITDTQYF
TGCAGTGCTTGGATAACAGATACGCAGTATTTT
>TRBJ2-1|-|TRBV6-1|-
CASSPTSLVNEQFF
TGTGCCAGCAGCCCGACTAGTCTAGTCAATGAGCAGTTCTTC
>TRBJ1-2|-|TRBV28|-
CASRTGMDYGYTF
TGTGCCAGCAGAACAGGGATGGACTATGGCTACACCTTC
>TRBJ2-1|-|TRBV19|-
CASSIVSSYNEQFF
TGTGCCAGTAGTATCGTTAGCTCCTACAATGAGCAGTTCTTC
>TRBJ2-5|-|TRBV7-9|TRBD2
CASSLGAGVVETQYF
TGTGCCAGCAGCTTAGGAGCGGGAGTGGTGGAGACCCAGTACTTC
>TRBJ2-7|-|TRBV30|-
CAWSVRYEQYF
TGTGCCTGGAGTGTACGGTACGAGCAGTACTTC
>TRBJ1-1|-|TRBV28|-
CASQKQVAEAFF
TGTGCCAGCCAAAAACAGGTCGCTGAAGCTTTCTTT
>TRBJ2-1|-|TRBV15|-
CATSRAQTVFSNEQFF
TGTGCCACCAGCAGAGCGCAAACAGTCTTTTCAAATGAGCAGTTCTTC
>TRBJ2-7|-|TRBV5-1|-
CASSWGYEQYF
TGCGCCAGCAGCTGGGGCTACGAGCAGTACTTC
>TRBJ2-7|-|TRBV10-2|-
CASLLANYEQYF
TGCGCCAGCCTCCTAGCGAACTACGAGCAGTACTTC
>TRBJ1-4|-|TRBV2|-
CASTKQGGRGEKLFF
TGTGCCAGCACGAAACAGGGAGGGAGGGGTGAAAAACTGTTTTTT
>TRBJ2-2|-|TRBV28|TRBD1
CASSWGTGRTGELFF
TGTGCCAGCAGTTGGGGGACAGGGAGAACCGGGGAGCTGTTTTTT
>TRBJ2-5|-|TRBV10-3|TRBD2
CAISTGLAGGKETQYF
TGTGCCATCAGTACGGGACTAGCGGGAGGGAAAGAGACCCAGTACTTC
>TRBJ2-4|-|TRBV14|-
CASSGGAKNIQYF
TGTGCCAGCAGCGGGGGGGCCAAAAACATTCAGTACTTC
>TRBJ1-3|-|TRBV6-5|-
CASRRQFGNTIYF
TGTGCCAGCAGGAGACAGTTTGGAAACACCATATATTTT
>TRBJ2-7|-|TRBV29-1|-
CSMTKGPYEQYF
TGCAGCATGACTAAGGGGCCCTACGAGCAGTACTTC
>TRBJ2-1|-|TRBV28|TRBD2
CASRGLAGGPSYNEQFF
TGTGCCAGCCGGGGACTAGCGGGAGGGCCCTCCTACAATGAGCAGTTCTTC
>TRBJ1-2|-|TRBV7-2|-
CASSLANSRTTNYGYTF
TGTGCCAGCAGCTTAGCAAACAGCCGAACGACTAACTATGGCTACACCTTC
>TRBJ2-7|-|TRBV28|-
CASRAPNEQYF
TGTGCCAGCAGGGCCCCAAACGAGCAGTACTTC
>TRBJ1-1|-|TRBV6-5|-
CASSYVRPSDTEAFF
TGTGCCAGCAGTTATGTACGTCCCTCGGACACTGAAGCTTTCTTT
>TRBJ1-4|-|TRBV10-1|TRBD1
CASSESIGTGEKLFF
TGCGCCAGCAGTGAGTCGATTGGAACAGGGGAGAAACTGTTTTTT
>TRBJ1-5|-|TRBV6-5|-
CASSSSSYQPQHF
TGTGCCAGCAGTTCCTCCTCCTATCAGCCCCAGCATTTT
>TRBJ2-6|-|TRBV4-1|-
CASSQDERKTASGANVLTF
TGCGCCAGCAGCCAAGATGAGCGAAAAACGGCTTCTGGGGCCAACGTCCTGACTTTC
>TRBJ2-5|-|TRBV5-1|-
CASSFLQAQETQYF
TGCGCCAGCAGCTTCCTCCAGGCCCAAGAGACCCAGTACTTC
>TRBJ2-3|-|TRBV4-2|-
CASSQDGITDTQYF
TGTGCCAGCAGCCAAGACGGTATTACAGATACGCAGTATTTT
>TRBJ1-2|-|TRBV28|TRBD1
CASRTGTDTPHKGYTF
TGTGCCAGCAGGACCGGGACAGATACTCCGCATAAGGGCTACACCTTC
>TRBJ2-7|-|TRBV6-1|-
CASRPGTGSSYEQYF
TGTGCCAGCAGGCCTGGGACTGGGAGCTCCTACGAGCAGTACTTC
>TRBJ1-1|once|TRBV6-5|TRBD1
CASSRWTGGNTEAFF
TGTGCCAGCAGTCGTTGGACAGGGGGCAACACTGAAGCTTTCTTT
>TRBJ1-1|-|TRBV5-1|-
CASSLGGNSGTEAFF
TGCGCCAGCAGCTTAGGGGGGAATAGTGGAACTGAAGCTTTCTTT
>TRBJ2-3|-|TRBV7-6|TRBD2
CASSYTLAGDTQYF
TGTGCCAGCAGCTACACCTTAGCGGGAGATACGCAGTATTTT
>TRBJ2-6|-|TRBV5-6|-
CASSIHRELGGANVLTF
TGTGCCAGCAGCATTCATAGGGAGTTAGGTGGGGCCAACGTCCTGACTTTC
>TRBJ2-1|once|TRBV28|TRBD2
CASSPRRGGRGNEQFF
TGTGCCAGCAGTCCCAGGAGGGGCGGGAGAGGAAATGAGCAGTTCTTC
>TRBJ2-3|-|TRBV4-3|TRBD2
CASSQDGRGGDTQYF
TGCGCCAGCAGCCAAGATGGGAGGGGAGGCGATACGCAGTATTTT
>TRBJ2-2|-|TRBV5-1|-
CASSVAGAGTGELFF
TGCGCCAGCAGCGTCGCGGGGGCGGGCACCGGGGAGCTGTTTTTT
>TRBJ1-2|-|TRBV7-6|TRBD1
CASSLDITGTVSLYGYTF
TGTGCCAGCAGCTTAGATATAACCGGGACAGTCTCGCTCTATGGCTACACCTTC
>TRBJ2-7|-|TRBV21-1|-
CASSKASASGRAAYEQYF
TGTGCCAGCAGCAAAGCTAGCGCTAGCGGGAGGGCGGCCTACGAGCAGTACTTC
>TRBJ1-1|-|TRBV18|-
CASSQAGGNTEAFF
TGTGCCAGCTCACAAGCCGGGGGGAACACTGAAGCTTTCTTT
>TRBJ1-1|-|TRBV5-1|-
CASSLTQDPLEAFF
TGCGCCAGCAGCTTGACTCAGGACCCCCTGGAAGCTTTCTTT
>TRBJ2-2|-|TRBV5-1|TRBD2
CASSSSGVNTGELFF
TGCGCCAGCAGCTCTAGCGGGGTGAACACCGGGGAGCTGTTTTTT
>TRBJ1-5|-|TRBV6-1|-
CASSEGGTSNQPQHF
TGTGCCAGCAGTGAGGGGGGGACTAGCAATCAGCCCCAGCATTTT
>TRBJ2-5|-|TRBV5-6|TRBD2
CASSLEVAGVGETQYF
TGTGCCAGCAGCTTGGAGGTAGCGGGAGTAGGAGAGACCCAGTACTTC
>TRBJ2-5|-|TRBV9|-
CASSVAGFPPGEWTQYF
TGTGCCAGCAGCGTAGCGGGATTCCCGCCAGGGGAATGGACCCAGTACTTC
>TRBJ2-1|-|TRBV27|-
CASSFLASLDEQFF
TGTGCCAGCAGTTTCCTAGCCTCTCTCGATGAGCAGTTCTTC
>TRBJ2-3|-|TRBV5-1|-
CASSLDLPTDTQYF
TGCGCCAGCAGCTTGGACCTACCCACAGATACGCAGTATTTT
>TRBJ2-1|-|TRBV7-9|-
CATKRGGLVDEQFF
TGTGCCACCAAGCGTGGGGGACTCGTCGATGAGCAGTTCTTC